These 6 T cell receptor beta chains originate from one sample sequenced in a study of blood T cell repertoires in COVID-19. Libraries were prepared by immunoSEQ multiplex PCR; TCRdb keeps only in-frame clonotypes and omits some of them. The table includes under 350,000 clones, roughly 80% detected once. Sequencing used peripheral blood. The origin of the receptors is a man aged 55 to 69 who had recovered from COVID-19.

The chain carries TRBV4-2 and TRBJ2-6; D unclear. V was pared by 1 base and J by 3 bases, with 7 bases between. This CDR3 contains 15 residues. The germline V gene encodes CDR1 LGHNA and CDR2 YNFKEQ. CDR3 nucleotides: TGTGCCAGCAGCCAAGGATCGGGTGGGGCCAACGTCCTGACTTTC. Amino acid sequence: CASSQGSGGANVLTF.

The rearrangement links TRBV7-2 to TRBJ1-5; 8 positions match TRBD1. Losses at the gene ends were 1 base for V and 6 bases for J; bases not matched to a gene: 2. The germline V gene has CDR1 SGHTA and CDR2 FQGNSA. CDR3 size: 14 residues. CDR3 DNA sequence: TGTGCCAGCAGCTTAGACAGGGGGGTTCAGCCCCAGCATTTT. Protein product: CASSLDRGVQPQHF.

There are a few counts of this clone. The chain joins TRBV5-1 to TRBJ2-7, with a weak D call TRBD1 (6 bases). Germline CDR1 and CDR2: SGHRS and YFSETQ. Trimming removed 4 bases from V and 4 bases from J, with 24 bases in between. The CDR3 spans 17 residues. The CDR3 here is CASSQSPLWTAAYEQYF. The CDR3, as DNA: TGCGCCAGCAGCCAGAGCCCCCTGTGGACAGCAGCATACGAGCAGTACTTC.

CDR3 region: CASRAGNSNQPQHF. In DNA, the CDR3 is TGTGCCAGCAGGGCAGGGAATAGCAATCAGCCCCAGCATTTT. The J gene is TRBJ1-5, the V gene TRBV6-5; weak D call: TRBD1 (5 bases). Trimming took 6 bases from V and 0 from J, leaving 9 bases between them. The germline CDR1 and CDR2 sequences are MNHEY and SVGAGI. This CDR3 region has 14 residues.

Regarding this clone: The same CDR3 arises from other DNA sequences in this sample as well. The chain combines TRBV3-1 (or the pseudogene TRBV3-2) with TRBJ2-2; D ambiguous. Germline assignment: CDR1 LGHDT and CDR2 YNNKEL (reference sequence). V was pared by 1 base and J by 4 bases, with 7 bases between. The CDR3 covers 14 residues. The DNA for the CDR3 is TGTGCCAGCAGCCAAGGCAGTGGCACCGGGGAGCTGTTTTTT. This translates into CASSQGSGTGELFF.

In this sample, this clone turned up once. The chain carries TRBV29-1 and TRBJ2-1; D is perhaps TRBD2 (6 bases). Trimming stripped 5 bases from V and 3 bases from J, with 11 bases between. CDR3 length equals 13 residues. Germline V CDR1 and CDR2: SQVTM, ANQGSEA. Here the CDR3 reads CSVSGLNYNEQFF. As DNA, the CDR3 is TGCAGCGTTAGCGGACTAAACTACAATGAGCAGTTCTTC.